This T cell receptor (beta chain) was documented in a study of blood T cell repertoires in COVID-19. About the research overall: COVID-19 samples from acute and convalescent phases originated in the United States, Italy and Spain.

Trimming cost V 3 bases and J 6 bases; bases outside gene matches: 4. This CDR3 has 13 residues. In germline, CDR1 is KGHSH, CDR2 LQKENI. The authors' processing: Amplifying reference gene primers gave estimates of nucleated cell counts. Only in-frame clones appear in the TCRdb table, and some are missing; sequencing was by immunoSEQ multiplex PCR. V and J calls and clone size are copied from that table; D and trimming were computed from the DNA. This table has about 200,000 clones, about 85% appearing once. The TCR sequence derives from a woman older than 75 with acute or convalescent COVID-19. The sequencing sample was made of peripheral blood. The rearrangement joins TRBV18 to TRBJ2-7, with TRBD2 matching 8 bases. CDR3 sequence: CASSPGGASEQYF. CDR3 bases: TGTGCCAGCTCACCCGGGGGGGCTTCCGAGCAGTACTTC. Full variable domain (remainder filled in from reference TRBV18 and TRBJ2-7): NAGVMQNPRHLVRRRGQEARLRCSPMKGHSHVYWYRQLPEEGLKFMVYLQKENIIDESGMPKERFSAEFPKEGPSILRIQQVVRGDSAAYFCASSPGGASEQYFGPGTRLTVT.